Listed below are T cell receptor beta chains from one sample, sequenced in a study of neurological immune-mediated disorders. TCRdb called the 5' RACE reads again in MiXCR, with one record for every CDR3 protein. Here the sample spans under 40,000 distinct CDR3 sequences, about 3.3% being singletons. Sequencing was performed on PBMCs. The receptors come from a woman between 55 and 75 years old with multiple sclerosis. CDR3s include the opening cysteine and the closing phenylalanine or tryptophan. A D gene is named only where the DNA matches it firmly.

15 | TRBJ2-7 | NA | TRBV5-5 | CASSLTGGETYEQYF
15 | TRBJ1-5 | TRBD1 | TRBV15 | CATSRPGGGGQPQHF
15 | TRBJ2-7 | TRBD2 | TRBV5-1 | CASSGLAEETYEQYF
16 | TRBJ2-7 | TRBD2 | TRBV29-1 | CSVDTWKAGGNGEQYF
15 | TRBJ1-2 | NA | TRBV20-1 | CSARDPSSSNYGYTF
11 | TRBJ2-7 | NA | TRBV7-9 | CASSLTYEQYF
15 | TRBJ2-7 | NA | TRBV20-1 | CSARALAPGSYEQYF
12 | TRBJ2-3 | NA | TRBV12-3/TRBV12-4 | CASSLHGDTQYF
15 | TRBJ2-7 | NA | TRBV20-1 | CSASSVATKVHEQYF
15 | TRBJ2-7 | TRBD1 | TRBV20-1 | CSARGSWQGANEQYF
15 | TRBJ2-2 | TRBD1 | TRBV2 | CASRLRQGAGGELFF
13 | TRBJ1-5 | NA | TRBV20-1 | CSAPRGANQPQHF
12 | TRBJ2-3 | NA | TRBV7-9 | CASSLEGNTQYF
16 | TRBJ2-3 | TRBD2 | TRBV5-6 | CASSLGLAARRDTQYF
13 | TRBJ1-1 | NA | TRBV5-1 | CASSQTRNTEAFF
16 | TRBJ2-7 | TRBD1 | TRBV4-1 | CASSQGARDRGHEQYF
13 | TRBJ2-5 | NA | TRBV5-1 | CASSSTGLETQYF
15 | TRBJ2-1 | NA | TRBV20-1 | CSVTDRLSIYNEQFF
17 | TRBJ2-5 | TRBD2 | TRBV3-1 | CASSQDLVAGAQETQYF
16 | TRBJ2-6 | NA | TRBV28 | CASSLDRMSGANVLTF
14 | TRBJ2-3 | NA | TRBV2 | CASRDLGGSDTQYF
13 | TRBJ2-2 | NA | TRBV14 | CASSQLRPGELFF
15 | TRBJ2-7 | TRBD1 | TRBV10-3 | CAISDGTGGPYEQYF